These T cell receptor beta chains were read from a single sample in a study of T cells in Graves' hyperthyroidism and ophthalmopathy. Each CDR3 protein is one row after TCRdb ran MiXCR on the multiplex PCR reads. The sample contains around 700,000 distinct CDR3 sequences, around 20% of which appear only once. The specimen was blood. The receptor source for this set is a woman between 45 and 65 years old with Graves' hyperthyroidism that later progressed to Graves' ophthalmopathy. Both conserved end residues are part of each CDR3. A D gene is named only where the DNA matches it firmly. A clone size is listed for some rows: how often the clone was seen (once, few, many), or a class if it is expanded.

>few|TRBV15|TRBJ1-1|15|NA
CATSRYRAGSTEAFF
TGTGCCACCAGCCGTTACAGGGCCGGGAGCACTGAAGCTTTCTTT
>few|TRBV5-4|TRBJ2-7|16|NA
CASRRWGASGAHEQYF
TGTGCCAGCAGGCGCTGGGGGGCGTCGGGGGCCCACGAGCAGTACTTC
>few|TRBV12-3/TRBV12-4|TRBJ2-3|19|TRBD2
CASTPGGVAGLGGTDTQYF
TGTGCCAGCACCCCGGGCGGAGTAGCGGGACTTGGGGGCACAGATACGCAGTATTTT
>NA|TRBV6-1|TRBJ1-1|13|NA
CASSARDASKLVF
TGTGCCAGCAGCGCCCGGGATGCCTCGAAGTTAGTCTTT
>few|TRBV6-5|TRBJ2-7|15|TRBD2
CASSYSGGSAYEQYF
TGTGCCAGCAGTTACTCGGGAGGGTCCGCCTACGAGCAGTACTTC
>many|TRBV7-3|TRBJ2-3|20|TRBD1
CASSKPGQGLPTSSVDTQYF
TGTGCCAGCAGCAAACCGGGACAGGGGCTTCCCACAAGTTCTGTCGATACGCAGTATTTT
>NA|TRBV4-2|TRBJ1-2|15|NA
CASSQEISSNYGYTF
TGTGCCAGCAGCCAAGAAATAAGTTCTAACTATGGCTACACCTTC
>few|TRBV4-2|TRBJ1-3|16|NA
CASSQDYRSSGNTIYF
TGTGCCAGCAGCCAAGATTACAGGAGCTCTGGAAACACCATATATTTT
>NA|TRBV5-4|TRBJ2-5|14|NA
CASSAQGSAETQYF
TGTGCCAGCAGCGCGCAAGGATCTGCAGAGACCCAGTACTTC
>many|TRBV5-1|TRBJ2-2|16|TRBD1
CASSLARTGDTGELFF
TGCGCCAGCAGCCTGGCGAGGACAGGGGACACCGGGGAGCTGTTTTTT
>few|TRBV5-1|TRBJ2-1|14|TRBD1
CASSLTGVINEQFF
TGCGCCAGCAGCTTGACAGGGGTGATAAATGAGCAGTTCTTC
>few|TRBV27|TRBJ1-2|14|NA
CASGHTGLFYGYTF
TGTGCCAGCGGCCACACAGGGCTGTTCTATGGCTACACCTTC
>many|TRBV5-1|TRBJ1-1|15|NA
CASSTTTGRVTEAFF
TGCGCCAGCAGCACCACGACGGGGCGGGTCACTGAAGCTTTCTTT
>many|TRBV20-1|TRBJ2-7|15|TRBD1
CSAEDPGQAGFEQYF
TGCAGTGCAGAAGACCCGGGACAGGCTGGTTTCGAGCAGTACTTC
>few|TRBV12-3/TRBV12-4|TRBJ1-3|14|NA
CASSRSEAGNTIYF
TGTGCCAGCAGCCGCAGCGAGGCTGGAAACACCATATATTTT
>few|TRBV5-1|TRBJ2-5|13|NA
CASSLRRQETQYF
TGCGCCAGCAGCTTGCGGCGGCAAGAGACCCAGTACTTC
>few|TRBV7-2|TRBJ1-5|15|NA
CVSSQRTGSNQPQHF
TGTGTCAGCAGCCAGCGAACAGGGAGCAATCAGCCCCAGCATTTT
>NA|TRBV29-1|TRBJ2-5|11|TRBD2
CSETSGETRYF
TGCAGCGAGACTAGCGGGGAGACCCGGTACTTC
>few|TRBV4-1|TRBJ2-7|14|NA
CASSFGGRSYEQYF
TGCGCCAGCAGCTTTGGCGGACGATCCTACGAGCAGTACTTC
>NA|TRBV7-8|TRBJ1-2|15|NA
CASSLGNPVNYGYTF
TGTGCCAGCAGCTTAGGTAACCCCGTAAACTATGGCTACACCTTC
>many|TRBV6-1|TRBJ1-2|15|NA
CASSETWAGDGGYTF
TGTGCCAGCAGTGAAACGTGGGCGGGGGACGGTGGCTACACCTTC
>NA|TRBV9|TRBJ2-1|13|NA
CASSVLGGKEQFF
TGTGCCAGCAGCGTACTGGGCGGCAAAGAGCAGTTCTTC
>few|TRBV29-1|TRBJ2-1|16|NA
CSVETGTYRSYNEQFF
TGCAGCGTTGAGACCGGGACGTATCGATCCTACAATGAGCAGTTCTTC
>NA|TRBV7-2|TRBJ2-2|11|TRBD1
CASSFTGGMFF
TGTGCCAGCAGCTTCACAGGGGGAATGTTTTTT
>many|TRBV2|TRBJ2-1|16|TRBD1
CASSEGTGSLYNEQFF
TGTGCCAGCAGTGAAGGGACAGGGAGCCTCTACAATGAGCAGTTCTTC
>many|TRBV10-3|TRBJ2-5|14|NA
CAISVRGLGETQYF
TGTGCCATCAGTGTTCGGGGGTTAGGGGAGACCCAGTACTTC
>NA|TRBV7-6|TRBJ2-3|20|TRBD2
CASGLGGLSGLAGGTDTQYF
TGTGCCAGCGGCTTAGGTGGTCTCAGTGGACTAGCGGGGGGAACAGATACGCAGTATTTT
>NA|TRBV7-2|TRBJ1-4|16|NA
CASSSREGPTDEKLFF
TGTGCCAGCAGCTCGCGGGAGGGGCCGACTGATGAAAAACTGTTTTTT
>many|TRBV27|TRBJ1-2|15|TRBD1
CASSPPGTGWNGYTF
TGTGCCAGCAGTCCACCAGGGACAGGGTGGAATGGCTACACCTTC
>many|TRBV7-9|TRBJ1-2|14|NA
CASSFLDSGYGYTF
TGTGCCAGCAGCTTTTTAGACAGCGGATATGGCTACACCTTC
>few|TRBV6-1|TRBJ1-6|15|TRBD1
CASRETGSYNSPLHF
TGTGCCAGCAGAGAGACAGGGTCCTATAATTCACCCCTCCACTTT